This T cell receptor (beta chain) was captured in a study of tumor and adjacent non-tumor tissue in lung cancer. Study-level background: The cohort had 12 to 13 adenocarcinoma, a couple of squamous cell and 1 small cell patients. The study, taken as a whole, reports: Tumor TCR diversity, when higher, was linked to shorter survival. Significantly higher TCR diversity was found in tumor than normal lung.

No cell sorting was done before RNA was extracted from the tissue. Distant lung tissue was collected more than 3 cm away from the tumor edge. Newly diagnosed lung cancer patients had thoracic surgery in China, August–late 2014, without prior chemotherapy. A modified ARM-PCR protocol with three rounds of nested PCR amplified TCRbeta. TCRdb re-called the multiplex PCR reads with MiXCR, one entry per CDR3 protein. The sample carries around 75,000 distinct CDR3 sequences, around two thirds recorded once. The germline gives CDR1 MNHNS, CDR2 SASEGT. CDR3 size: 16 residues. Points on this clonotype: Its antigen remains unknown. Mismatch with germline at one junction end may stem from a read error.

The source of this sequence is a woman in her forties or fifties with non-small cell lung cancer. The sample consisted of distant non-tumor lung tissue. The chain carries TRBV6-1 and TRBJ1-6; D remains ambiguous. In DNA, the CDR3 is TGTGCCATCAGTGATAATGCAAGCTCCTATGATTCACCCCTCCACTTT. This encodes CAISDNASSYDSPLHF.